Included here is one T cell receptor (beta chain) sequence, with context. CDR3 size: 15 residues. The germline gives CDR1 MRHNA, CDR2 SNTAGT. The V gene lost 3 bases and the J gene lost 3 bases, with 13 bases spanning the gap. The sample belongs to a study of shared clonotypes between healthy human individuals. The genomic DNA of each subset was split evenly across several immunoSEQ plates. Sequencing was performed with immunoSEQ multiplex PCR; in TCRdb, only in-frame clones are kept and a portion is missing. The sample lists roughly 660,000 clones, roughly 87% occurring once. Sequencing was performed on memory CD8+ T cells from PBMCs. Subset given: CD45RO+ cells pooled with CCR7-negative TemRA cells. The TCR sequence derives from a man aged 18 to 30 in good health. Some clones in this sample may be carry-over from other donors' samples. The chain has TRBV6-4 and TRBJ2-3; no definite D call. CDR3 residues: CASSEEARSTDTQYF. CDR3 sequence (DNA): TGTGCCAGCAGTGAAGAAGCTCGGTCAACAGATACGCAGTATTTT.